This T cell receptor (beta chain) was observed in a study of OX40 agonist ivuxolimab in advanced cancers. Whole-study context: Three patients got partial responses; one had hepatocellular carcinoma and two had cutaneous melanoma.

Sequencing used immunoSEQ multiplex PCR; TCRdb keeps in-frame clones, though not all of them. This table holds tens of thousands of clones, more than 80% found once. Study observations and caveats: On average, CD8+ T cells showed a greater number of expanded clones than CD4+.

Concerning this clone itself: Its antigen remains unidentified.

This CDR3 comprises 17 residues. This sequence originates from an adult with an advanced solid tumor such as melanoma, head and neck, liver or kidney cancer. The specimen was CD4+ or CD8+ T cells sorted from blood, collected in a trial of the OX40 agonist ivuxolimab. The J gene is TRBJ1-1, the V gene TRBV21-1. TRBV21-1 corresponds to a pseudogene. In DNA form, the CDR3 reads TGTGCCAGCAGCAAATGGCGGGGGCGGCGTATGAACACTGAAGCTTTCTTT. Translated, it gives CASSKWRGRRMNTEAFF.